These T cell receptor beta chains were read from a single sample in a study of blood T cell repertoires in COVID-19. Assay: immunoSEQ multiplex PCR; the TCRdb copy retains only in-frame clones and omits some. The repertoire holds fewer than 450,000 clones, 88% seen once, with about 1.2% in the top ten. Sequenced material: PBMCs or T cells enriched from blood (not recorded which). The receptors shown here come from a woman under 30 who had recovered from COVID-19. CDR3s include the opening cysteine and the closing phenylalanine or tryptophan.

V: TRBV19; J: TRBJ1-2; CDR3: CASSPGQGAWGYTF
V: TRBV6-5; J: TRBJ2-7; CDR3: CASTHSGTGAYEQYF
V: TRBV5-4; J: TRBJ2-7; CDR3: CASSFPGTDDYEQYF
V: TRBV7-9; J: TRBJ2-2; CDR3: CASNYLAAGTVSTGELFF
V: TRBV11-2; J: TRBJ1-6; CDR3: CASSLDSRFYNSPLHF
V: TRBV7-9; J: TRBJ2-1; CDR3: CASSVGTGEQFF
V: TRBV27; J: TRBJ1-5; CDR3: CASSLWAGNSNQPQHF
V: TRBV27; J: TRBJ1-2; CDR3: CASSFYGGAGRYGYTF
V: TRBV6-4; J: TRBJ2-1; CDR3: CASSLGRTSGYNEQFF
V: TRBV11-3; J: TRBJ2-7; CDR3: CASSPPGTYEQYF
V: TRBV5-1; J: TRBJ2-3; CDR3: CASSLVDRDTQYF
V: TRBV13; J: TRBJ2-2; CDR3: CASSLANTGELFF
V: TRBV5-1; J: TRBJ2-2; CDR3: CASSLGGTNTGELFF
V: TRBV5-5; J: TRBJ1-2; CDR3: CASLREVWGIGYTF
V: TRBV4-1; J: TRBJ2-7; CDR3: CASGTGAYEQYF
V: TRBV28; J: TRBJ2-7; CDR3: CAISQESSYEQYF
V: TRBV11-3; J: TRBJ2-1; CDR3: CASSPTGSSYNEQFF
V: TRBV12-3/TRBV12-4; J: TRBJ2-7; CDR3: CASSRDSFYEQYF
V: TRBV29-1; J: TRBJ2-3; CDR3: CSVVAGSTDTQYF
V: TRBV7-2; J: TRBJ2-3; CDR3: CASSLAGGTTDTQYF
V: TRBV7-6; J: TRBJ1-6; CDR3: CASSLAWGSSNSPLHF
V: TRBV28; J: TRBJ2-7; CDR3: CASTLGGGLGHEQYF
V: TRBV4-1; J: TRBJ2-1; CDR3: CASSQDLEPEQFF
V: TRBV4-3; J: TRBJ1-2; CDR3: CASSQVGGEANYGYTF
V: TRBV30; J: TRBJ1-3; CDR3: CAWSVQRHSGNTIYF
V: TRBV5-1; J: TRBJ1-5; CDR3: CASSFRGEEQPQHF
V: TRBV5-1; J: TRBJ2-1; CDR3: CASRLGTGGYNEQFF
V: TRBV4-2; J: TRBJ1-4; CDR3: CASSDSSTNEKLFF
V: TRBV3-1/TRBV3-2; J: TRBJ2-5; CDR3: CASSQRGGNVGETQYF
V: TRBV5-5; J: TRBJ2-2; CDR3: CASSRSGGENTGELFF
V: TRBV19; J: TRBJ2-3; CDR3: CASSTQGSTDTQYF
V: TRBV9; J: TRBJ2-4; CDR3: CASSVGENIQYF
V: TRBV5-1; J: TRBJ1-2; CDR3: CASRPRTGAYGYTF
V: TRBV7-2; J: TRBJ1-1; CDR3: CASSLDGGMNTEAFF
V: TRBV6-5; J: TRBJ1-1; CDR3: CASRRQGNLDTEAFF
V: TRBV3-1/TRBV3-2; J: TRBJ2-7; CDR3: CASSQDRGSSYEQYF
V: TRBV5-6; J: TRBJ1-2; CDR3: CASSTRQGGYGYTF
V: TRBV19; J: TRBJ1-2; CDR3: CASSSTGTGGYTF
V: TRBV29-1; J: TRBJ1-2; CDR3: CSVTGGRGYTF